Many counts were recorded for the clone carrying this T cell receptor (beta chain). The data belong to a study of identical twins. The authors used template switching to add a universal primer site and gave cDNA unique molecular identifiers. From the 5' RACE reads, TCRdb called clonotypes with MiXCR, one entry per CDR3 protein. The table lists about 570,000 distinct CDR3 sequences, roughly 9.9% of them singletons. These data also formed part of another study, on yellow fever vaccine responses in identical twins.

This clonotype was obtained from a woman aged 18 to 35 in good health. The material sequenced was PBMCs.

The CDR3 region has the DNA TGTGCCACCAGTGTAGGCACGGTCACCGGGGAGCTGTTTTTT. As protein: CATSVGTVTGELFF. This sequence joins TRBV24-1 and TRBJ2-2; D remains ambiguous. The V and J ends lost 5 bases and 4 bases respectively, with 10 bases between them. The CDR3 is made up of 14 amino acids. Germline V gives CDR1 KGHDR, CDR2 SFDVKD.